This entry describes one T cell receptor (beta chain). The clone's antigen remains unknown. This sequence may be a read error, since a much larger clone differs from it by one base. The data belong to a study of CD8+CD57+ T cells in acquired aplastic anemia (dated by TCRdb to about 2018). Background on the whole study: Extracted DNA from sorted CD4+ and CD8+ cells averaged around 3.3 ug, ranging from roughly 0.17 to 27.4 ug. CD8+CD57+ expansion was defined as a frequency above the mean frequency observed in healthy subjects.

The junction carries 15 bases between V and J, which are trimmed by 5 bases and 5 bases respectively. Its CDR3 holds 14 amino acids, cysteine through phenylalanine. This entry keeps only the CDR3 DNA: 42 bases, framed from base 1. CDR1 MNHEY and CDR2 SMNVEV are derived from the germline V gene (reference sequence). Flow cytometry had shown CD8+CD57+ cell expansion in the patients selected for sequencing. All patients had severe acquired aplastic anemia diagnosed by International Study of Aplastic Anemia and Agranulocytosis and Camitta criteria. No patient had received any therapy when blood was sampled. The study deep-sequenced TCR repertoires of sorted CD4+ and CD8+ blood T cells from severe aplastic anemia patients and healthy subjects. Patients were enrolled in the USA under clinicaltrials.gov protocols 00001620, 01623167, 00001397, 00071045, 00081523 and 00961064. Ficoll-Paque density gradient centrifugation was used to isolate peripheral blood mononuclear cells. Before DNA extraction, CD4+ and CD8+ T cells were sorted by FACS or by magnetic beads.

The research as a whole found: Some 27 CD8+ CDR3 sequences were found in both patients and controls but appeared to be highly expressed in patients and within the immunodominant clones of the patients. Between patients and healthy controls, no significant difference in CD8+ Simpson's diversity was found (P=0.060).

Genomic DNA served as template for TCR beta VDJ combination and CDR3 sequence profiling. TCR repertoire sequencing was run on an Illumina HiSeq 2000. The source study handled its data this way. TRBV/TRBJ rearrangement plots, CDR3 size and DJ length profiles, and Simpson's diversity index were used to assess repertoires. Whichever DNA sequence was most abundant in the deep sequencing data was defined as the immunodominant clone. CDR3 amino acid sequences were checked for sharing across subjects and were also compared against the VDJdb database and published repertoires. TCRdb passed the public sequencing reads through fastp at Q25 and MiXCR, retaining productive beta sequences. One record per CDR3 amino acid sequence lists the most common genes and DNA. V and J calls and clone size were set by TCRdb, not the authors. This sample holds some 98,000 distinct CDR3 sequences; 55% to 75% were observed only once. The ten biggest clones cover about 62% of the sample.

Recombination connected TRBV27 to TRBJ1-1; TRBD1 is a possible D gene, resting on 5 matching bases. The specimen was sorted CD4+, CD8+, or CD8+CD57+ T cells (not recorded which) from PBMCs. This sequence originates from a human donor with aplastic anemia. The CDR3 here reads CASSRAGCRTEAFF. The DNA is as follows: TGTGCCAGCAGTAGGGCAGGGTGTCGAACTGAAGCTTTCTTT.